Below are 24 T cell receptor beta chains sequenced from a single sample in a study of OX40 agonist ivuxolimab in advanced cancers. Sequenced by immunoSEQ multiplex PCR; TCRdb stores in-frame clones only, minus some. The sample includes about 64,000 clones, more than 80% seen only once; the top ten take roughly 2.1%. Material: CD4+ or CD8+ T cells sorted from blood, obtained in a trial of the OX40 agonist ivuxolimab. The receptors were sampled from an adult with an advanced solid tumor such as melanoma, head and neck, liver or kidney cancer.

The V call is TRBV5-4, the J call TRBJ2-3; D call uncertain. CDR1 and CDR2 from the germline V gene are SGHNT and YYREEE (reference sequence). The CDR3 totals 15 residues. The ends were cut back, 1 base at V and 3 bases at J, with 12 bases in the middle. CDR3 protein: CASSLRGAKTDTQYF. CDR3 DNA: TGTGCCAGCAGCTTGAGAGGAGCAAAAACAGATACGCAGTATTTT.

V usage is TRBV2 and J usage is TRBJ1-4; no definite D call. Germline values: CDR1 SNHLY, CDR2 FYNNEI. This CDR3 comprises 12 residues. V shed 8 bases and J shed 6 bases, with 10 bases lying between them. CDR3 bases: TGTGCCAGCGGTCGTGGCTATGAAAAACTGTTTTTT. This translates into CASGRGYEKLFF.

This chain joins TRBV11-3 and TRBJ2-1, with a tentative D call TRBD1 (5 bases). This CDR3 spans 16 amino acids. CDR1 and CDR2 from the germline V gene are SGHNT and YENEEA. Trimming removed 0 bases at V and 0 bases at J, with 9 bases between. CDR3 coding DNA: TGTGCCAGCAGCTTAGAGTCTAGGGGCTCCTACAATGAGCAGTTCTTC. Translated, it gives CASSLESRGSYNEQFF. Combining the CDR3 with reference TRBV11-3 and TRBJ2-1 gives the whole variable domain EAGVVQSPRYKIIEKKQPVAFWCNPISGHNTLYWYLQNLGQGPELLIRYENEEAVDDSQLPKDRFSAERLKGVDSTLKIQPAELGDSAVYLCASSLESRGSYNEQFFGPGTRLTVL.

There are a few counts of this clone. The chain combines TRBV11-2 with TRBJ2-3; D is possibly TRBD2 (5 bases). The germline V and J ends were trimmed by 11 bases and 5 bases, with 20 bases remaining between them. The CDR3 runs 14 residues. Germline V CDR1 and CDR2: SGHAT, FQNNGV. CDR3 protein: CALSLVGALDTQYF. The DNA of the CDR3 is TGTGCCTTATCCCTAGTGGGAGCCTTAGATACGCAGTATTTT.

The chain carries TRBV4-3 and TRBJ1-2, with D uncertain. Germline-derived CDR1 and CDR2 are LGHNA and YSLEER. This CDR3 is 13 amino acids long. Trimming took off 0 bases at V and 3 bases at J, with 5 bases between the two ends. CDR3 protein: CASSQERYYGYTF. CDR3 nucleotides: TGCGCCAGCAGCCAAGAGCGGTACTATGGCTACACCTTC.

The rearrangement links TRBV6-1 to TRBJ1-2; D gene uncertain. Germline-derived CDR1 and CDR2 are MNHNS and SASEGT. CDR3 length equals 16 residues. V lost 1 base and J 4 bases, leaving 16 bases between the germline ends. The CDR3 bases are TGTGCCAGCAGTGAAGAAAGGGTAGGGATCTCCTATGGCTACACCTTC. Residues: CASSEERVGISYGYTF.

The rearrangement links TRBV14 to TRBJ1-4; D remains unclear. The ends were cut back, 1 base at V and 0 bases at J, with 9 bases in the middle. The length of the CDR3 is 16 residues. The germline V gene has CDR1 SGHDN and CDR2 FVKESK. The CDR3 protein is CASSQGFLSTNEKLFF. The CDR3 DNA follows: TGTGCCAGCAGCCAAGGGTTTTTATCAACTAATGAAAAACTGTTTTTT.

This chain links TRBV7-3 with TRBJ2-1; D unresolved. Trimming left V 2 bases short and J 0 bases short, with 8 bases between. The CDR3 sequence is 15 residues long. Germline V gene sequence: CDR1 SGHTA, CDR2 FQGTGA. CDR3 loop: CASSLVVSSYNEQFF. The DNA of the CDR3 is TGTGCCAGCAGCTTAGTGGTTAGCTCCTACAATGAGCAGTTCTTC.

The chain has TRBV7-2 and TRBJ2-1; the D is unclear. CDR3 length: 13 amino acids. Per germline, CDR1 SGHTA and CDR2 FQGNSA. V lost 5 bases and J 1 base, leaving 6 bases between the germline ends. The DNA for the CDR3 is TGTGCCAGCAGCAGCTATTCCTACAATGAGCAGTTCTTC. Its translation is CASSSYSYNEQFF.

This chain joins TRBV5-1 and TRBJ1-1; D is unclear. Germline CDR1 and CDR2: SGHRS and YFSETQ. The CDR3 contains 12 residues. Trimming removed 4 bases from V and 10 bases from J, with 14 bases in between. CDR3 DNA sequence: TGCGCCAGCAGCAGGAAGGGAGATGGAGCTTTCTTT. Translating gives CASSRKGDGAFF.

The rearrangement uses TRBV7-2 and TRBJ2-1, with TRBD2 identical over 9 bases. Germline trimming cut 4 bases from V and 7 bases from J; bases unmatched to any gene: 8. Germline V gene lookup returns CDR1 SGHTA and CDR2 FQGNSA. The CDR3 spans 15 residues. CDR3 protein: CASSSRAGGRNEQFF. The CDR3 DNA sequence: TGTGCCAGCAGCTCCCGTGCGGGAGGGCGAAATGAGCAGTTCTTC. Variable domain in full (rest from reference TRBV7-2 and TRBJ2-1): GAGVSQSPSNKVTEKGKDVELRCDPISGHTALYWYRQSLGQGLEFLIYFQGNSAPDKSGLPSDRFSAERTGGSVSTLTIQRTQQEDSAVYLCASSSRAGGRNEQFFGPGTRLTVL.

The J gene is TRBJ2-7, the V gene TRBV4-3; D is possibly TRBD1 (5 bases). The CDR3 is 16 amino acids. Trimming pared 0 bases from V and 0 bases from J, leaving 12 bases between. The germline CDR1 and CDR2 sequences are LGHNA and YSLEER. The CDR3 protein is CASSQDSWGSSYEQYF. CDR3 coding DNA: TGCGCCAGCAGCCAAGATAGTTGGGGCAGCTCCTACGAGCAGTACTTC.

V and J are TRBV21-1 and TRBJ2-7; TRBD1 was called by the table and not checked on the DNA. TRBV21-1 is a known pseudogene. CDR3 length equals 13 residues. The CDR3 DNA reads as TGTGCCAGCAAGGGGACAGGGGGCTACGAGCAGTACTTC. Translated, it gives CASKGTGGYEQYF.

V usage is TRBV19 and J usage is TRBJ2-3, with 10 bases that match TRBD1. Germline loops: CDR1 LNHDA, CDR2 SQIVND (reference sequence). V gave up 5 bases and J gave up 8 bases; unmatched junction bases: 7. The CDR3 has 14 residues. CDR3: CASSPRQGAVTQYF. In DNA form, the CDR3 reads TGTGCCAGTAGTCCAAGACAGGGGGCGGTTACGCAGTATTTT. Based on the CDR3 plus reference TRBV19 and TRBJ2-3, the full variable domain is DGGITQSPKYLFRKEGQNVTLSCEQNLNHDAMYWYRQDPGQGLRLIYYSQIVNDFQKGDIAEGYSVSREKKESFPLTVTSAQKNPTAFYLCASSPRQGAVTQYFGPGTRLTVL.

The rearrangement links TRBV25-1 to TRBJ2-7; 8 bases agree with TRBD1. There are 14 residues in the CDR3. V was pared by 3 bases and J by 2 bases, with 3 bases of the junction left unmatched. Germline loops: CDR1 MGHDK, CDR2 SYGVNS. DNA of the CDR3: TGTGCCAGCAGTGACAGGGGGCTAGCCTACGAGCAGTACTTC. Translating gives CASSDRGLAYEQYF.

CDR3 nucleotides: TGTGCCAGCAGTGAAGGGCAGGCCAATGAAAAACTGTTTTTT. Translation gives CASSEGQANEKLFF. The chain has TRBV25-1 and TRBJ1-4; D is unresolved. The CDR3 length is 14 residues. The germline V gene encodes CDR1 MGHDK and CDR2 SYGVNS. Between the trimmed V and J ends, which lost 2 bases and 5 bases, there was a span of 9 bases.

The sample holds one count of this clone. The chain employs TRBV4-2 and TRBJ2-1; 8 nucleotides agree with TRBD1. The CDR3 sequence is 16 residues long. Trimming at V came to 1 base and at J to 3 bases, leaving 5 bases not matched to a gene. Germline V gene sequence: CDR1 LGHNA, CDR2 YNFKEQ. CDR3 in amino acids: CASSQASGQDYNEQFF. The CDR3 DNA follows: TGTGCCAGCAGCCAAGCTTCGGGACAGGACTACAATGAGCAGTTCTTC.

The V gene is TRBV9, the J gene TRBJ1-3, with TRBD1 matching 7 bases. The junction had 6 bases not matched to a gene; V was cut back by 5 bases and J by 1 base. Per the germline V gene, CDR1 is SGDLS and CDR2 is YYNGEE. This CDR3 spans 15 amino acids. CDR3 protein: CASREEGASGNTIYF. The DNA of the CDR3 is TGTGCCAGCAGGGAGGAGGGGGCTTCTGGAAACACCATATATTTT.

The chain joins TRBV11-3 to TRBJ2-3; D gene uncertain. Germline loops: CDR1 SGHNT, CDR2 YENEEA. The ends were cut back, 5 bases at V and 2 bases at J, with 11 bases in the middle. The CDR3 spans 14 residues. This chain's CDR3 is CASSPHMVTDTQYF. For the CDR3, the DNA is TGTGCCAGCAGCCCGCACATGGTCACAGATACGCAGTATTTT.

The CDR3 loop reads CASSLVAAGATPKNIQYF. CDR3 DNA: TGCGCCAGCAGCTTGGTTGCAGCGGGGGCAACCCCCAAAAACATTCAGTACTTC. V and J are TRBV5-1 and TRBJ2-4, with 8 bases fitting TRBD2. CDR1 and CDR2 from the germline V gene are SGHRS and YFSETQ. J gave up 2 bases and V 0 bases, and 10 bases lay outside the gene matches. The CDR3 consists of 18 residues.

V gene TRBV11-2 combines with J gene TRBJ1-2; no reliable D call. The germline V gene encodes CDR1 SGHAT and CDR2 FQNNGV. The V and J ends lost 4 bases and 5 bases respectively, with 5 bases between them. This CDR3 has 11 amino acids. As DNA, the CDR3 is TGTGCCAGCAGCTGGGGATATGGCTACACCTTC. This translates into CASSWGYGYTF.

This chain connects TRBV4-1 to TRBJ2-7; 13 bases align to TRBD2. The CDR3 covers 18 residues. Germline V lookup: CDR1 MGHRA, CDR2 YSYEKL. Losses at the gene ends were 0 bases for V and 3 bases for J; bases not matched to a gene: 8. The CDR3 DNA reads as TGCGCCAGCAGCCAAGACCCCCGGACTAGCGGGAGAATCTACGAGCAGTACTTC. As protein: CASSQDPRTSGRIYEQYF.

The V gene is TRBV7-2, the J gene TRBJ2-1; the match to TRBD2 covers 8 bases. The trim removed 5 bases at V and 6 bases at J, leaving 12 bases unmatched. CDR3 size: 16 residues. The germline CDR1 and CDR2 sequences are SGHTA and FQGNSA. CDR3 residues: CASSGGRGGPINEQFF. The CDR3 DNA is TGTGCCAGCAGCGGGGGTCGGGGGGGGCCGATCAATGAGCAGTTCTTC.

The chain carries TRBV18 and TRBJ1-4; 9 nucleotides agree with TRBD1. Germline lookup yields CDR1 KGHSH and CDR2 LQKENI. After removal of 0 bases from V and 8 bases from J, the junction contained 4 bases not matched to a gene. CDR3 length: 15 amino acids. The CDR3 nucleotides read TGTGCCAGCTCACCACCGGGACAGGGTCGGGAAAAACTGTTTTTT. Translating gives CASSPPGQGREKLFF.